The entry that follows covers one T cell receptor (beta chain) sequence. The data were obtained in a study of blood T cell repertoires in COVID-19. Study details: Samples came from the United States, Italy and Spain, spanning acute and convalescent COVID-19. In each case, the material was cDNA or gDNA derived from T cells, B-cell-depleted T cells, or PBMCs.

The V gene lost 7 bases and the J gene lost 0 bases, with 7 bases spanning the gap. This CDR3 has 13 residues. Original data processing: Amplification of reference gene primers provided the estimated nucleated cell counts. Only in-frame clones appear in the TCRdb table, and some are missing; sequencing was by immunoSEQ multiplex PCR. V, J and clone size are taken as reported in that table, and D and trimming were inferred from the DNA itself. Here the sample spans over 150,000 clones, more than 75% being singletons. During active infection, Seattle patients enrolled and were then monitored through disease.

The source is a man aged 18 to 30 with COVID-19, enrolled during active disease. The sequencing input was peripheral blood. This chain links TRBV12-3 or TRBV12-4 with TRBJ1-3, with no clear D. The CDR3 DNA follows: TGTGCCAGCAACGGTGACTCTGGAAACACCATATATTTT. This gives the protein CASNGDSGNTIYF.